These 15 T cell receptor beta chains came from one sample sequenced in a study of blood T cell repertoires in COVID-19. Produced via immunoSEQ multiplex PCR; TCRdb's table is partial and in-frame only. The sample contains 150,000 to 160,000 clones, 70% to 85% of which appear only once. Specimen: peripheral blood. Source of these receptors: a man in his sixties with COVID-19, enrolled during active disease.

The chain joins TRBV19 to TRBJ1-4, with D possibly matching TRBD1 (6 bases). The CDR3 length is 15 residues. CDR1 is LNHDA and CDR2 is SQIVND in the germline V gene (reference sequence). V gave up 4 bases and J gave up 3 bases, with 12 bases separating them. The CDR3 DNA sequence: TGTGCCAGTAGTAACAACAGGGCCTCTAATGAAAAACTGTTTTTT. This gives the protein CASSNNRASNEKLFF.

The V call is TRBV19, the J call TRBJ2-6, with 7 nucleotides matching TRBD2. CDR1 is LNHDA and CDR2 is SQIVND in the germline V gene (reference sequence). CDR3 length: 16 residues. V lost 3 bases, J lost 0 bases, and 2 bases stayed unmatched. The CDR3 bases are TGTGCCAGTAGTATGCGGGACTACTCTGGGGCCAACGTCCTGACTTTC. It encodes CASSMRDYSGANVLTF.

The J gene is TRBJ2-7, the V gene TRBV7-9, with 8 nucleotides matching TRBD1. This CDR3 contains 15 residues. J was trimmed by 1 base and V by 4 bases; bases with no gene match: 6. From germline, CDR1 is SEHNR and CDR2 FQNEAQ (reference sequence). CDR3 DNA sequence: TGTGCCAGCAGCTCTCCAGGGGGCGGGTCCTACGAGCAGTACTTC. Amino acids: CASSSPGGGSYEQYF.

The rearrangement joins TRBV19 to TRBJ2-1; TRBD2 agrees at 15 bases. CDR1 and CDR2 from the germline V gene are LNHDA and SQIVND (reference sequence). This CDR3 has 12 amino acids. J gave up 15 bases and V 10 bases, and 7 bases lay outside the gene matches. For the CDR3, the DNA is TGTGCCACCGGACTAGCGGGGGGGCCCGGGTTCTTC. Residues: CATGLAGGPGFF.

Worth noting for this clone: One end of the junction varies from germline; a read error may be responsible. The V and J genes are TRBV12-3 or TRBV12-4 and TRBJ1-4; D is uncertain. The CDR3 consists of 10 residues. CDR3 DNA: TGTGCCAGCGGAACAGAAAGACTGTTTTTT. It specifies CASGTERLFF.

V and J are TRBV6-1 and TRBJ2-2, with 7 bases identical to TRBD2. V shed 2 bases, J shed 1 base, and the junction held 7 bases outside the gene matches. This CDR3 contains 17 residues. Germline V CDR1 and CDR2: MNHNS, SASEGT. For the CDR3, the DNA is TGTGCCAGCAGTGAACGACTAGCAGATGTGAACACCGGGGAGCTGTTTTTT. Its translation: CASSERLADVNTGELFF.

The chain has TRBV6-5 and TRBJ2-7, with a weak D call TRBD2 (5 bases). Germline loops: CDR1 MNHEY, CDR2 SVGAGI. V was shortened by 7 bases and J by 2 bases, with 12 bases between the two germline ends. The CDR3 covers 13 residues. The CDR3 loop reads CASTSLGTYEQYF. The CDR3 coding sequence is TGTGCCAGCACCAGTCTCGGGACCTACGAGCAGTACTTC.

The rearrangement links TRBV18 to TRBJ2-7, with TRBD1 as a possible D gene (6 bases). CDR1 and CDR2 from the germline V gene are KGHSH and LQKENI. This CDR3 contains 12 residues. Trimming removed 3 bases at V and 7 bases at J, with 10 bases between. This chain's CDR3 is CASSPGASEQYF. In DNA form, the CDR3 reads TGTGCCAGCTCACCGGGGGCCTCAGAGCAGTACTTC.

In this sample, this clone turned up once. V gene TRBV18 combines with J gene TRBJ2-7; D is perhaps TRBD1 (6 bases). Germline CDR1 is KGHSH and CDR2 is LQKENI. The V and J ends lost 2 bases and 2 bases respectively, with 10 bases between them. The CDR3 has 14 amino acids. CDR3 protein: CASSPSGDAYEQYF. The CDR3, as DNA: TGTGCCAGCTCACCATCAGGGGATGCCTACGAGCAGTACTTC.

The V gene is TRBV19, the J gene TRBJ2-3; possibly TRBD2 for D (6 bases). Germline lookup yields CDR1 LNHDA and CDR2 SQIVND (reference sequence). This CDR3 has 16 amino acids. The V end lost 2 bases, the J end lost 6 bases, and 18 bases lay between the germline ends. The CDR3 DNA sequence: TGTGCCAGTAGTATACCGCGGTTGGGAGGACGGGATACGCAGTATTTT. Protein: CASSIPRLGGRDTQYF.

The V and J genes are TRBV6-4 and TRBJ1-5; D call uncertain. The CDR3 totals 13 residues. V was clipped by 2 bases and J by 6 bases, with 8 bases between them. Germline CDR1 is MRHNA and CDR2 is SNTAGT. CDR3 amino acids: CASSDEVGQPQHF. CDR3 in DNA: TGTGCCAGCAGTGACGAGGTGGGTCAGCCCCAGCATTTT.

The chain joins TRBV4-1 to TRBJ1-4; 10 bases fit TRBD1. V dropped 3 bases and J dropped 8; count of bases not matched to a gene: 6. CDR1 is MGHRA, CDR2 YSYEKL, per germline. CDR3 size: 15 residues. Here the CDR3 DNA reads TGCGCCAGCAGCCAGGGACAGGGGCGTCGGGAAAAACTGTTTTTT. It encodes CASSQGQGRREKLFF.

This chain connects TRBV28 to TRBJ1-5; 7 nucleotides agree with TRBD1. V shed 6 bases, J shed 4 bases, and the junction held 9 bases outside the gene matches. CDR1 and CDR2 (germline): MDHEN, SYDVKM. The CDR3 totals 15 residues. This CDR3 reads CASRAPGGGNQPQHF. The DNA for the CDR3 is TGTGCCAGCAGAGCCCCAGGGGGTGGTAATCAGCCCCAGCATTTT.

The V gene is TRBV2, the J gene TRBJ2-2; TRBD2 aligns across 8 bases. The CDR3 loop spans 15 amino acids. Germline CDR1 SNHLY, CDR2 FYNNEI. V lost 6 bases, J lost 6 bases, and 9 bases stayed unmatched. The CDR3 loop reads CASSAVLAGSGELFF. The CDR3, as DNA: TGTGCCAGCAGCGCTGTCTTAGCGGGGTCCGGGGAGCTGTTTTTT.

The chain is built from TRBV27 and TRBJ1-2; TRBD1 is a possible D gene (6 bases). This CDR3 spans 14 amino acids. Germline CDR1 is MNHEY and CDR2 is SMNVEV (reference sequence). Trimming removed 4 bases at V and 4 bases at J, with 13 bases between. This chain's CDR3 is CASSSGVTSYGYTF. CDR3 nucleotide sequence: TGTGCCAGCAGTTCAGGGGTCACTTCCTATGGCTACACCTTC.